Listed here are 3 T cell receptor beta chains from one sample, sequenced in a study of blood T cell repertoires in COVID-19. Method: immunoSEQ multiplex PCR; TCRdb's copy keeps in-frame clones and lacks some. Among 490,000 or so clones listed, less than 90% were seen once. Sequencing was carried out using PBMCs or T cells enriched from blood (not recorded which). These TCRs come from a woman aged 60-70 years who had recovered from COVID-19.

V gene TRBV6-5 combines with J gene TRBJ2-1, with D perhaps matching TRBD1 (5 bases). From germline, CDR1 is MNHEY and CDR2 SVGAGI. CDR3 length: 14 amino acids. The ends were cut back, 5 bases at V and 5 bases at J, with 13 bases in the middle. The CDR3 DNA reads TGTGCCAGCAGTATAAGGGGTGGGAACAATGAGCAGTTCTTC. The encoded protein is CASSIRGGNNEQFF.

The CDR3 spells CASSLPGDGNTIYF. The DNA of the CDR3 is TGTGCCAGCAGCCTGCCAGGGGACGGAAACACCATATATTTT. The chain couples TRBV6-5 to TRBJ1-3; possibly TRBD1 for D (6 bases). The germline V gene has CDR1 MNHEY and CDR2 SVGAGI. The CDR3 spans 14 residues. V was cut by 6 bases and J by 4 bases, with 13 bases left in between.

This clone was observed once. The DNA is left out, because the CDR3 cannot be placed on it with certainty; the CDR3 is given as TCRdb lists it. This chain connects TRBV2 to TRBJ2-5; the table's D call TRBD2 went unverified against the DNA. Germline CDR1 reads SNHLY; CDR2 reads FYNNEI. Ends included, the CDR3 has 13 residues. This CDR3 reads CASSGVGRGNQDF.